The present entry profiles one T cell receptor beta chain with its context. Original analysis: Estimation of nucleated cell counts relied on the amplification of reference gene primers. TCRdb's copy holds only in-frame clones and misses some; the assay was immunoSEQ multiplex PCR. From that table come the V and J calls and clone size; the DNA was used to work out D and trimming. The sample has just under 90,000 clones, roughly 78% seen once. Germline CDR1 is SQVTM and CDR2 is ANQGSEA. Trimming at V came to 6 bases and at J to 3 bases, leaving 5 bases not matched to a gene. The CDR3 consists of 13 residues. The data were obtained in a study of blood T cell repertoires in COVID-19. Looking at the study overall: Acute-phase and convalescent COVID-19 samples originated in the United States, Italy and Spain. T cells, B-cell-depleted T cells, or PBMCs supplied cDNA or gDNA.

This clonotype was obtained from an elderly woman with acute or convalescent COVID-19. The genes are TRBV29-1 and TRBJ2-1, with TRBD1 matching over 7 bases. Sample: peripheral blood. CDR3 DNA: TGCAGCGTCCGGGACAGAGTCTACAATGAGCAGTTCTTC. Translated, it gives CSVRDRVYNEQFF.